Listed here are 26 T cell receptor beta chains from one sample, sequenced in a study of lymphopenia after photon versus proton radiotherapy. Sequencing was performed with immunoSEQ multiplex PCR; in TCRdb, only in-frame clones are kept and a portion is missing. In the table there are 70,000 or so clones, roughly 93% of which are singletons. The sequences come from peripheral blood, collected from a patient treated with photon-based radiotherapy. The receptor source for this set is a woman in her 70s with pancreatic cancer.

This chain links TRBV25-1 with TRBJ2-1; D is perhaps TRBD1 (6 bases). Trimming pared 0 bases from V and 5 bases from J, leaving 11 bases between. Germline CDR1 reads MGHDK; CDR2 reads SYGVNS. The CDR3 sequence is 15 residues long. The chain's CDR3 is CASSEYPDSNNEQFF. The CDR3 DNA reads TGTGCCAGCAGTGAATACCCGGACAGTAACAATGAGCAGTTCTTC.

The rearrangement uses TRBV5-1 and TRBJ2-7; D is unclear. From germline, CDR1 is SGHRS and CDR2 YFSETQ. The CDR3 length is 13 residues. Trimming took 3 bases from V and 6 from J, leaving 13 bases between them. CDR3 DNA sequence: TGCGCCAGCAGCTCTTATAGTAGCTTCGAGCAGTACTTC. Amino acids: CASSSYSSFEQYF.

The chain joins TRBV9 to TRBJ2-1; 12 bases map to TRBD2. V dropped 4 bases and J dropped 5; count of bases not matched to a gene: 4. CDR3 length equals 15 residues. CDR1 SGDLS and CDR2 YYNGEE come from the germline V gene. The CDR3 region has the DNA TGTGCCAGCAGCTACGGACTAGCGGGGAACAATGAGCAGTTCTTC. Translating gives CASSYGLAGNNEQFF.

A single count supports this clone. The chain employs TRBV5-5 and TRBJ2-2; TRBD2 matches at 10 bases. This CDR3 spans 17 amino acids. CDR1 is SGHKS and CDR2 is YYEKEE in the germline V gene (reference sequence). Losses at the gene ends were 4 bases for V and 6 bases for J; bases not matched to a gene: 12. The DNA for the CDR3 is TGTGCCAGCAGCCCTACAGGGGCTAGCGGGAGTTCCGGGGAGCTGTTTTTT. Protein sequence: CASSPTGASGSSGELFF.

The CDR3 region has the DNA TGTGCCAGCAGTTACGGGGCCCCGGGCGGCACTGAAGCTTTCTTT. This encodes CASSYGAPGGTEAFF. The V call is TRBV6-5, the J call TRBJ1-1; a weak D match, TRBD1 (5 bases). Trimming removed 2 bases from V and 4 bases from J, with 14 bases in between. CDR3 size: 15 residues. Germline values: CDR1 MNHEY, CDR2 SVGAGI.

V and J are TRBV4-2 and TRBJ2-2; no firm D call. Germline V CDR1 and CDR2: LGHNA, YNFKEQ. The CDR3 consists of 12 residues. Deletions cut 3 bases from V and 8 bases from J, with 7 bases between. The CDR3 is CASSHVKGELFF. CDR3 DNA: TGTGCCAGCAGCCACGTCAAAGGGGAGCTGTTTTTT.

This chain links TRBV7-2 with TRBJ1-5; D might be TRBD1 (5 bases). This CDR3 has 15 amino acids. Germline CDR1 SGHTA, CDR2 FQGNSA. V was pared by 2 bases and J by 7 bases, with 15 bases between. Here the CDR3 DNA reads TGTGCCAGCAGCTTAACCGCAGGGTTATTACAGCCCCAGCATTTT. It encodes CASSLTAGLLQPQHF.

The CDR3: CASSVVGSGTKNTGELFF. CDR3 nucleotides: TGTGCCAGCAGCGTAGTGGGCAGCGGGACAAAGAACACCGGGGAGCTGTTTTTT. The chain is built from TRBV9 and TRBJ2-2; D is perhaps TRBD2 (7 bases). This CDR3 contains 18 residues. V shed 0 bases and J shed 1 base, with 16 bases lying between them. Germline CDR1 SGDLS, CDR2 YYNGEE. Together with reference TRBV9 and TRBJ2-2, the CDR3 gives the full variable domain: DSGVTQTPKHLITATGQRVTLRCSPRSGDLSVYWYQQSLDQGLQFLIQYYNGEERAKGNILERFSAQQFPDLHSELNLSSLELGDSALYFCASSVVGSGTKNTGELFFGEGSRLTVL.

The chain combines TRBV7-2 with TRBJ2-3; D is undetermined. Trimming removed 10 bases at V and 5 bases at J, with 22 bases between. The CDR3 length is 15 residues. Germline V gene lookup returns CDR1 SGHTA and CDR2 FQGNSA. CDR3 sequence: CATARTATVGDTQYF. The DNA for the CDR3 is TGTGCCACCGCTCGAACTGCCACGGTTGGAGATACGCAGTATTTT.

V is TRBV11-2 and J is TRBJ2-7, with 7 bases fitting TRBD1. Looked up from germline, CDR1 is SGHAT and CDR2 is FQNNGV. CDR3 length equals 16 residues. J lost 9 bases, V lost 1 base, and 15 bases had no gene match. CDR3 DNA: TGTGCCAGCAGCTTAGCCCCAGGACAGGTCCTTAGGAGGCAGTACTTC. Its protein product is CASSLAPGQVLRRQYF.

V and J are TRBV30 and TRBJ2-3; TRBD2 matches 14 bases. The CDR3 has 14 residues. The ends lost 5 bases at V and 5 bases at J; junction bases unmatched: 3. Germline V gives CDR1 GTSNPN, CDR2 SVGIG (reference sequence). This CDR3 reads CAWGTSGSVDTQYF. The CDR3 DNA is TGTGCCTGGGGGACTAGCGGGAGTGTAGATACGCAGTATTTT.

The rearrangement joins TRBV11-3 to TRBJ2-2, with D possibly being TRBD1 or TRBD2 (5 bases each). The length of the CDR3 is 15 residues. Germline V gene lookup returns CDR1 SGHNT and CDR2 YENEEA. The V gene lost 0 bases and the J gene lost 1 base, with 6 bases spanning the gap. The DNA for the CDR3 is TGTGCCAGCAGCTTAGAGGGGGAGAACACCGGGGAGCTGTTTTTT. Its protein is CASSLEGENTGELFF.

The V call is TRBV28, the J call TRBJ2-1; 9 bases match TRBD2. This CDR3 has 17 amino acids. CDR1 is MDHEN, CDR2 SYDVKM, per germline. Unmatched junction bases numbered 5, after V lost 2 bases and J lost 0 bases. CDR3 sequence reads: CASSLGGLASSYNEQFF. The DNA for the CDR3 is TGTGCCAGCAGTTTAGGCGGACTAGCGAGCTCCTACAATGAGCAGTTCTTC.

V and J are TRBV9 and TRBJ2-5; 9 bases map to TRBD1. This CDR3 comprises 15 residues. The germline CDR1 and CDR2 sequences are SGDLS and YYNGEE. V trimming: 2 bases; J trimming: 5 bases; junction bases outside the gene matches: 7. In DNA form, the CDR3 reads TGTGCCAGCAGCGTTTCCGGGACAGGGAGTGAGACCCAGTACTTC. Translating it yields CASSVSGTGSETQYF.

The chain has TRBV2 and TRBJ2-3; D is unresolved. Germline V gene lookup returns CDR1 SNHLY and CDR2 FYNNEI. Trimming pared 1 base from V and 2 bases from J, leaving 13 bases between. The CDR3 runs 16 residues. In nucleotides, the CDR3 is TGTGCCAGCAGTGAAGGTTCGGGCACTAACACAGATACGCAGTATTTT. Amino acids: CASSEGSGTNTDTQYF.

The chain joins TRBV18 to TRBJ2-7; maybe TRBD2 (5 bases). The CDR3 has 14 amino acids. Germline CDR1 KGHSH, CDR2 LQKENI. Trimming shortened V by 3 bases and J by 1 base, and 10 bases separated the two germline ends. CDR3 in amino acids: CASSPGIRSYEQYF. In DNA form, the CDR3 reads TGTGCCAGCTCACCCGGGATTCGGTCCTACGAGCAGTACTTC.

The chain joins TRBV18 to TRBJ2-7; TRBD1 aligns across 9 bases. With 2 bases clipped from V and 2 bases from J, the junction kept 1 base outside the gene matches. Germline values: CDR1 KGHSH, CDR2 LQKENI. The length of the CDR3 is 14 residues. The chain's CDR3 is CASSPDRGTYEQYF. In DNA form, the CDR3 reads TGTGCCAGCTCACCAGACAGGGGGACCTACGAGCAGTACTTC.

Turning to this clone: The identical CDR3 is also encoded by other nucleotide sequences in the sample. This chain joins TRBV4-3 and TRBJ1-5; D is perhaps TRBD1 (6 bases). The CDR3 is 14 residues long. Per germline, CDR1 LGHNA and CDR2 YSLEER. Between the trimmed V and J ends, which lost 2 bases and 2 bases, there was a span of 7 bases. CDR3 loop: CASSQRTGNQPQHF. The CDR3 DNA sequence: TGCGCCAGCAGCCAACGGACAGGCAATCAGCCCCAGCATTTT.

This chain links TRBV5-5 with TRBJ1-3; the D is unclear. Germline CDR1 SGHKS, CDR2 YYEKEE (reference sequence). V lost 4 bases to trimming and J lost 2 bases, with 13 bases between them. The length of the CDR3 is 15 residues. The CDR3, as DNA: TGTGCCAGCAGCCCTCTGGCAGCTACTGGAAACACCATATATTTT. Residues: CASSPLAATGNTIYF.

The chain combines TRBV27 with TRBJ2-7; D gene ambiguous. V gave up 7 bases and J gave up 0 bases, with 10 bases separating them. CDR1 and CDR2 (germline): MNHEY, SMNVEV (reference sequence). The CDR3 length is 13 residues. CDR3 region: CASKAQTSYEQYF. The CDR3 region has the DNA TGTGCCAGCAAGGCTCAAACCTCCTACGAGCAGTACTTC.

V gene TRBV5-1 combines with J gene TRBJ2-5; 10 bases agree with TRBD1. The CDR3 has 13 residues. CDR1 SGHRS and CDR2 YFSETQ come from the germline V gene. V lost 7 bases to trimming and J lost 4 bases; unmatched junction nucleotides: 4. The CDR3 nucleotides are TGCGCCAGCTTCGGGACAGGGGTAGAGACCCAGTACTTC. It translates to CASFGTGVETQYF. Filled out from reference TRBV5-1 and TRBJ2-5, the complete variable domain reads KAGVTQTPRYLIKTRGQQVTLSCSPISGHRSVSWYQQTPGQGLQFLFEYFSETQRNKGNFPGRFSGRQFSNSRSEMNVSTLELGDSALYLCASFGTGVETQYFGPGTRLLVL.

This rearrangement joins TRBV11-2 to TRBJ2-5; D is perhaps TRBD1 (5 bases). Trimming left V 5 bases short and J 5 bases short, with 24 bases between. CDR3 length: 17 residues. Germline CDR1 SGHAT, CDR2 FQNNGV. The CDR3 nucleotides read TGTGCCAGCAGCATATGGCCCACCCAGGGCAGGAAGGAGACCCAGTACTTC. Translating gives CASSIWPTQGRKETQYF. The full variable domain, in which reference TRBV11-2 and TRBJ2-5 provide the parts outside the CDR3, is EAGVAQSPRYKIIEKRQSVAFWCNPISGHATLYWYQQILGQGPKLLIQFQNNGVVDDSQLPKDRFSAERLKGVDSTLKIQPAKLEDSAVYLCASSIWPTQGRKETQYFGPGTRLLVL.

The chain links TRBV6-5 to TRBJ1-5; TRBD1 is a possible D gene (6 bases). V was cut by 5 bases and J by 6 bases, with 17 bases left in between. Germline CDR1 MNHEY, CDR2 SVGAGI. This CDR3 has 15 amino acids. Here the CDR3 DNA reads TGTGCCAGCAGTAAGACAGGAGTATTGAGTCAGCCCCAGCATTTT. This translates into CASSKTGVLSQPQHF.

The genes are TRBV9 and TRBJ2-1, with D unclear. The CDR3 totals 13 residues. The V gene's germline CDR1 is SGDLS and CDR2 YYNGEE. V lost 2 bases and J lost 4, with 7 bases in between. The DNA for the CDR3 is TGTGCCAGCAGCGTTCGCGGTTACAATGAGCAGTTCTTC. This encodes CASSVRGYNEQFF.

This clone has only a few counts. The rearrangement joins TRBV10-2 to TRBJ2-7, with a possible D match to TRBD1 (5 bases). This CDR3 region has 13 residues. From germline, CDR1 is WSHSY and CDR2 SAAADI. The germline V and J ends were trimmed by 2 bases and 3 bases, with 8 bases remaining between them. CDR3 sequence: CASSEARDYEQYF. In nucleotides, the CDR3 is TGCGCCAGCAGTGAGGCCAGGGACTACGAGCAGTACTTC.

The CDR3 protein is CASSEFARLAGRVQYF. The CDR3 region has the DNA TGTGCCAGCAGTGAATTCGCAAGACTAGCGGGTAGGGTGCAGTACTTC. V gene TRBV2 combines with J gene TRBJ2-7, with TRBD2 identical over 10 bases. The germline gives CDR1 SNHLY, CDR2 FYNNEI. V shed 2 bases and J 9 bases; nucleotides not matched to a gene: 13. The length of the CDR3 is 16 residues.